This T cell receptor beta chain was observed in a study of blood T cell repertoires in COVID-19. On the study more broadly: COVID-19 samples from acute and convalescent phases originated in the United States, Italy and Spain. Nucleic acid was either cDNA or gDNA, and it came from T cells, B-cell-depleted T cells, or PBMCs.

As processed by the authors: Nucleated cell counts were estimated from reference gene primer amplification. Generated by immunoSEQ multiplex PCR, the TCRdb table keeps only in-frame clones and is missing some. The DNA gave D and trimming, while V, J and clone size come from that table. The profile shows some 190,000 clones, about 88% of them singletons. CDR1 and CDR2 (germline): SGHAT, FQNNGV. The CDR3 is made up of 19 amino acids. The V and J ends lost 4 bases and 0 bases respectively, with 21 bases between them. The sample taken for sequencing was peripheral blood. This sequence originates from a young man with acute or convalescent COVID-19. The chain joins TRBV11-2 to TRBJ2-2; perhaps TRBD2 as D (5 bases). In nucleotides, the CDR3 is TGTGCCAGCAGCTCGATTCGAACAGAGGGCTACTCGAACACCGGGGAGCTGTTTTTT. The encoded protein is CASSSIRTEGYSNTGELFF.